The clone carrying this T cell receptor beta chain showed up just once. The data stem from a study of T cells in Graves' hyperthyroidism and ophthalmopathy. With 2 bases clipped from V and 3 bases from J, the junction kept 5 bases outside the gene matches. This CDR3 comprises 15 residues. Germline loops: CDR1 SGHNT, CDR2 YENEEA. TCR beta CDR3 regions were amplified from RNA. The HTBI set primed first-round TCR CDR3 RT-PCR. MiXCR, applied by TCRdb to the multiplex PCR reads, yields one record per CDR3 protein. The sample holds about 480,000 distinct CDR3 sequences, over 13% seen once. The source of this sequence is a young woman with Graves' hyperthyroidism. V and J are TRBV11-3 and TRBJ1-1, with 8 bases that match TRBD1. Sample: blood. This chain's CDR3 is CASSLRTGRDTEAFF. The CDR3, as DNA: TGTGCCAGCAGCTTAAGGACAGGGAGAGACACTGAAGCTTTCTTT.